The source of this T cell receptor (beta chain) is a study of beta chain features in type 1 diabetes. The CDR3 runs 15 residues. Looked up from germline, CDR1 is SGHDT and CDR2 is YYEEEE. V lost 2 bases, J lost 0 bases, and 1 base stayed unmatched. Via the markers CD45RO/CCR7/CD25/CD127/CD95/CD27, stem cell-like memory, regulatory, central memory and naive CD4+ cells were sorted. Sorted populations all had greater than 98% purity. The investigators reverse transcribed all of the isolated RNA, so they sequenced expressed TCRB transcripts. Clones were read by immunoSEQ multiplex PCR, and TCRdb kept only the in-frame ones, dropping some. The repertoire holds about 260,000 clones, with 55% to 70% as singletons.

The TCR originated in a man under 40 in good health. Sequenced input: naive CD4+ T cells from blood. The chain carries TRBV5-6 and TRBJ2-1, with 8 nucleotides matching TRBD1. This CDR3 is CASSLGQGSYNEQFF. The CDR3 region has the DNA TGTGCCAGCAGCTTAGGACAGGGCTCCTACAATGAGCAGTTCTTC.